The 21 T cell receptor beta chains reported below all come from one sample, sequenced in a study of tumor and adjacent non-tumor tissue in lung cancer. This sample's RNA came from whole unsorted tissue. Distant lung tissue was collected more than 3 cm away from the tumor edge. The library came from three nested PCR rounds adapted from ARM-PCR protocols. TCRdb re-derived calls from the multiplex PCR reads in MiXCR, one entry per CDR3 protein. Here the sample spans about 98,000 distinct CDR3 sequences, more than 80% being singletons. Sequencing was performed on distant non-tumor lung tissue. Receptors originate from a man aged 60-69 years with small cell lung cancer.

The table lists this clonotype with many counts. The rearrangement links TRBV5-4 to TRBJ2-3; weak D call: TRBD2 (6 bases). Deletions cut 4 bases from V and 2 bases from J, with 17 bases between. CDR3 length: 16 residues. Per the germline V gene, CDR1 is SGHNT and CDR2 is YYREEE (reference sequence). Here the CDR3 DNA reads TGTGCCAGCAGCCAGAGGACTAAAGGGGTCACAGATACGCAGTATTTT. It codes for CASSQRTKGVTDTQYF.

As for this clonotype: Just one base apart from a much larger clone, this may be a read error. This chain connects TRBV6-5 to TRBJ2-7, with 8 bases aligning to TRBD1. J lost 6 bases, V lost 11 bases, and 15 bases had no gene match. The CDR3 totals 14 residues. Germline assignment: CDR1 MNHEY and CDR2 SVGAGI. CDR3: CAGGYSGRGREQYF. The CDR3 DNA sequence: TGTGCCGGCGGTTACTCGGGCAGGGGGCGCGAGCAGTACTTC.

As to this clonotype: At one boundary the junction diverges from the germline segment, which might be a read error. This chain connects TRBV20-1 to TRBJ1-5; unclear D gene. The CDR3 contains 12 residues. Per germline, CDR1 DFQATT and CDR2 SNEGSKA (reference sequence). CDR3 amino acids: CSGSSGNQPQRF. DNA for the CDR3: TGCAGTGGTAGTAGCGGCAATCAGCCCCAGCGTTTT.

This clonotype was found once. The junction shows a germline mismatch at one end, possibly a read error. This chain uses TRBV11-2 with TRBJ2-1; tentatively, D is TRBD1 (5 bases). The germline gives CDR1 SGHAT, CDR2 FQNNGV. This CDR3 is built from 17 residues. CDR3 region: CASSLATAQGSYSEQFF. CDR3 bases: TGTGCCAGCAGCTTAGCGACAGCCCAGGGCTCCTACAGTGAGCAGTTCTTC.

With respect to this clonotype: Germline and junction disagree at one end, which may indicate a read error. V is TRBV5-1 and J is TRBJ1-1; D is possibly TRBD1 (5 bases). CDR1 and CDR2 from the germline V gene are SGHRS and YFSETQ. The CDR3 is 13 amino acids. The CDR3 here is CASRGEMNSESFF. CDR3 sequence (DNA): TGCGCCAGTCGGGGGGAGATGAACAGTGAATCTTTCTTT.

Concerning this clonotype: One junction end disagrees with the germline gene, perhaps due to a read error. CDR3 in DNA: TGTGCCAGCAACCCTCTTCCTGGGGAGCTGTTATTT. Amino acid sequence: CASNPLPGELLF. The chain links TRBV4-2 to TRBJ2-2; TRBD2 might be the D (5 bases). Germline V gene sequence: CDR1 LGHNA, CDR2 YNFKEQ. The CDR3 has 12 residues.

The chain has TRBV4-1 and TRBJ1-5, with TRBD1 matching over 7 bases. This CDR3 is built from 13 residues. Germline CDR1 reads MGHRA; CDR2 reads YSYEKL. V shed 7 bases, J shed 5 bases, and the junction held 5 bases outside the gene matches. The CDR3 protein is CASTRGRDQPQHF. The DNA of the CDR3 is TGCGCCAGCACTAGGGGGCGAGATCAGCCCCAGCATTTT.

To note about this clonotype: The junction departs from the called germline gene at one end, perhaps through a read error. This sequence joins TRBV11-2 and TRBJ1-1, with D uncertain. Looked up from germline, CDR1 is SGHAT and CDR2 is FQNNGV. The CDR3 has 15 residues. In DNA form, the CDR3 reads TGTGCCAGCAGCTTAGGCCCCTGGGAGAACACTAAAGCTTTCTTT. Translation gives CASSLGPWENTKAFF.

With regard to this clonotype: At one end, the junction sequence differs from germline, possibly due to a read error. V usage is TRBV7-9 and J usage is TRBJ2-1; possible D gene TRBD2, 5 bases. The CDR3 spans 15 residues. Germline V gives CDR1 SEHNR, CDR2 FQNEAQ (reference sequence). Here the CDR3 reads CVNSFRAALYKEQFF. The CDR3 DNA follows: TGTGTCAACAGCTTCCGAGCGGCGCTTTACAAAGAGCAGTTCTTC.

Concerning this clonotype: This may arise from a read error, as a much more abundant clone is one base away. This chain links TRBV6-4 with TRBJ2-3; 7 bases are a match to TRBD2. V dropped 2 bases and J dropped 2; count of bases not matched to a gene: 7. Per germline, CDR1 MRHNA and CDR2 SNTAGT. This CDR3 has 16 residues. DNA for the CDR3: TGTGCCAGCAGTGACGGAGCGGGACCACACACAGATACGCAGTATTTT. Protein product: CASSDGAGPHTDTQYF.

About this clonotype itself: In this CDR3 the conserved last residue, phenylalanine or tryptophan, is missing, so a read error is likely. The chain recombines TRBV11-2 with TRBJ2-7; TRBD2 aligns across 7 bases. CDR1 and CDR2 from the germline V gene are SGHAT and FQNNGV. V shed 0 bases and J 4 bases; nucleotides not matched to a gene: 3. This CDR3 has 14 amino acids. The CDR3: CASSLEMGGYEQYL. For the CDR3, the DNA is TGTGCCAGCAGCTTAGAAATGGGAGGGTACGAGCAGTACTTA.

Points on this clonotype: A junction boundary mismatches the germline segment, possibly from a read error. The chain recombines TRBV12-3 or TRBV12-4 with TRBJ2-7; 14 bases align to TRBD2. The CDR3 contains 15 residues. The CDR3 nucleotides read TGTGACAGCAGTCCGGGACTAGCGGGAGACTACGAGAAGTACTTC. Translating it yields CDSSPGLAGDYEKYF.

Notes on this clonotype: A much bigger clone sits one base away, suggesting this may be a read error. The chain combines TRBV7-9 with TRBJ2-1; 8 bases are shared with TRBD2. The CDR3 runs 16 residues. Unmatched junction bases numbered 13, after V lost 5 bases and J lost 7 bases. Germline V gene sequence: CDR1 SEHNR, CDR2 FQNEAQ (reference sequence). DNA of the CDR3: TGTGCCAGCAGCCCCCTGGGAGCGGGAGTGGGGAATGAGCAGTTCTTC. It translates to CASSPLGAGVGNEQFF.

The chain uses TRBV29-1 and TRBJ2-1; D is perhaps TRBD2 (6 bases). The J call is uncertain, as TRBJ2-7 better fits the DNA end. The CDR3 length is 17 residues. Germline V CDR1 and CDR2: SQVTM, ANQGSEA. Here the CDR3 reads CSVEDQNLAGRFDEQYF. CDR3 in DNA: TGCAGCGTTGAAGATCAAAATCTGGCGGGACGATTCGATGAGCAGTACTTC.

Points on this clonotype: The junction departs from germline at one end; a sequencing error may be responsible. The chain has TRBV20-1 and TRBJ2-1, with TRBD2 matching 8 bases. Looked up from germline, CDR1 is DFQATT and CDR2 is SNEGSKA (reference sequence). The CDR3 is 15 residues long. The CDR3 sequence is CSASPRSGSGDGQFF. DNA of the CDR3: TGCAGTGCTAGTCCAAGGAGCGGGAGTGGCGATGGGCAGTTTTTC.

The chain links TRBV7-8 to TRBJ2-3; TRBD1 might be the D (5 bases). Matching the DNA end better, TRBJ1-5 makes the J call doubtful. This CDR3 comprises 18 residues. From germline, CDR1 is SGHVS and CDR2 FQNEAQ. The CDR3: CASSLRTSGRAGADTQHF. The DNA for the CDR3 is TGTGCCAGCAGCCTACGGACTAGTGGGAGGGCCGGGGCAGATACGCAGCATTTT.

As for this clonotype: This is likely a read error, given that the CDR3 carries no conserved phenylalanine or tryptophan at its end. The CDR3 nucleotides are TGTGCCATCAGTGTGGGACTGGAGATCGCTGAAGCTTTCCTT. Protein: CAISVGLEIAEAFL. This chain uses TRBV10-3 with TRBJ1-1; D is possibly TRBD1 (5 bases). The CDR3 is 14 residues long. Trimming shortened V by 4 bases and J by 6 bases, and 15 bases separated the two germline ends. Germline CDR1 reads ENHRY; CDR2 reads SYGVKD.

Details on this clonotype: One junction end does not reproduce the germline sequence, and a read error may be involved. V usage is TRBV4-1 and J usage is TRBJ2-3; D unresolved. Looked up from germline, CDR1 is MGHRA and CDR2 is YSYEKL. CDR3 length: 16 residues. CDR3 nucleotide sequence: TGCGCCCGCAGTCAAGAAAGATATCGGTTGACAGATACGCAGTATTTT. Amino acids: CARSQERYRLTDTQYF.

CDR3 sequence (DNA): TGCAGTGTGACCAGGACACAAGTATCCGGGGAGCTGTTTTTT. This gives the protein CSVTRTQVSGELFF. V usage is TRBV20-1 and J usage is TRBJ2-2; maybe TRBD1 (5 bases). Trimming took off 7 bases at V and 6 bases at J, with 18 bases between the two ends. The CDR3 contains 14 residues. Germline lookup yields CDR1 DFQATT and CDR2 SNEGSKA (reference sequence).

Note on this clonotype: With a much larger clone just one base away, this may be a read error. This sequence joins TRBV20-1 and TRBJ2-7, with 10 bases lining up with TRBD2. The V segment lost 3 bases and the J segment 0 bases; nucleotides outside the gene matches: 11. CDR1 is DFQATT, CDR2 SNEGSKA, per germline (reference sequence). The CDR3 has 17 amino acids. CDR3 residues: CSARREAGGRSSYEQYF. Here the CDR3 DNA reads TGCAGTGCTAGGAGAGAAGCGGGAGGGAGAAGCTCCTACGAGCAGTACTTC.

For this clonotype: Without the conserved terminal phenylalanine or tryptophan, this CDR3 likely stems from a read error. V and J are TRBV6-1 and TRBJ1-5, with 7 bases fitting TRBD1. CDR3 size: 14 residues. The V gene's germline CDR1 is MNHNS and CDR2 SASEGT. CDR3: CDSSGGYSNQPQHV. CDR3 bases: TGTGACAGTTCAGGGGGTTATAGCAATCAGCCCCAGCATGTT.